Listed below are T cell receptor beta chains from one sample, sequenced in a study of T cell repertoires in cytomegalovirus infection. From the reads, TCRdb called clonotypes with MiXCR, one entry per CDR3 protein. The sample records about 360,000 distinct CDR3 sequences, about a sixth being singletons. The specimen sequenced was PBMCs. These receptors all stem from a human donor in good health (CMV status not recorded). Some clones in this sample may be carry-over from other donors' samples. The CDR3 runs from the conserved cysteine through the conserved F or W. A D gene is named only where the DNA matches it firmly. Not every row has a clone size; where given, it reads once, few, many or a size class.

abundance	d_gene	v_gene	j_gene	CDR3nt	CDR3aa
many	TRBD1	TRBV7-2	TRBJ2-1	TGTGCCAGCAGCTCCGGGACAGGGGCGTACAATGAGCAGTTCTTC	CASSSGTGAYNEQFF
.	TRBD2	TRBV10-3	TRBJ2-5	TGTGCCATCAGTGAGTCGAGACTAGCGGGAGGTAGAGAGACCCAGTACTTC	CAISESRLAGGRETQYF
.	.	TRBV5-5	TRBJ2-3	TGTGCCAGCAGCCCCCGGGTCACAGATACGCAGTATTTT	CASSPRVTDTQYF
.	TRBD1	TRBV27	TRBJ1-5	TGTGCCGCAACCGGGACAGGGGCTAATAGCAATCAGCCCCAGCATTTT	CAATGTGANSNQPQHF
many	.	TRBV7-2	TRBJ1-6	TGTGCCAGCAGCCCCTGGCAGGGAGGAAGTTCACCCCTCCACTTT	CASSPWQGGSSPLHF
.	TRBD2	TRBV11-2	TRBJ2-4	TGTGCCAGCAGCTTCCGACTAGCGGGAGGGCCGGGGAACATTCAGTACTTC	CASSFRLAGGPGNIQYF
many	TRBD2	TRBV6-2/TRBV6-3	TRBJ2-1	TGTGCCAGCAGTCCCTCTAGCGGGAGGGGTTGGTTCTTC	CASSPSSGRGWFF
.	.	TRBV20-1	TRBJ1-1	TGCAGTGCTAGGACAAGGGGTTTCACTGAAGCTTTCTTT	CSARTRGFTEAFF
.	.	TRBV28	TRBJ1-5	TGTGCCAGCAGTTTACTAGGGGAAGATCAGCCCCAGCATTTT	CASSLLGEDQPQHF
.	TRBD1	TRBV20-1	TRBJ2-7	TGCAGTGCTAAACCGGGACAGAGACCCTACGAGCAGTACTTC	CSAKPGQRPYEQYF
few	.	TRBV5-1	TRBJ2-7	TGCGCCAGCAGCCCATCTTCGCAGAGAGGGATCGAGCAGTACTTC	CASSPSSQRGIEQYF
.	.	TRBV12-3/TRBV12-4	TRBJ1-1	TGTGCCAGCAGTATCCTACAGTACATGAACACTGAAGCTTTCTTT	CASSILQYMNTEAFF
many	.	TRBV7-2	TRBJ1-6	TGTGCCAGCAGCTTAACCCCGAACTCCTATAATTCACCCCTCCACTTT	CASSLTPNSYNSPLHF
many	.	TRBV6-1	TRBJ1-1	TGTGCCAGCAGGGAGGATATGAACACTGAAGCTTTCTTT	CASREDMNTEAFF
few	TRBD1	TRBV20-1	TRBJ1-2	TGCAGTGCCCCAGACAGGGGAGGCTATGGCTACACCTTC	CSAPDRGGYGYTF
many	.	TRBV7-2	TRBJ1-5	TGTGCCAGCAGCACCGCCGGTGGGCCCTCGGCCCAGCATTTT	CASSTAGGPSAQHF
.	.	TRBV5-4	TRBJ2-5	TGTGCCAGCAACACGAATGAAGAGACCCAGTACTTC	CASNTNEETQYF
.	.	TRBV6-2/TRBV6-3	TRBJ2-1	TGTGCCAGCAAGGGACCCCTTGCCTACAATGAGCAGTTCTTC	CASKGPLAYNEQFF
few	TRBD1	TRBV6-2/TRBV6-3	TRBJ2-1	TGTGCCAGCAATCAGGGGGCGCGCAATGAGCAGTTCTTC	CASNQGARNEQFF
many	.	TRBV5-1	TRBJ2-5	TGCGCCAGCAGCGCAACCGGGACTCTCACAGAGACCCAGTACTTC	CASSATGTLTETQYF
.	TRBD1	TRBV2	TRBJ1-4	TGTGCCAGCAGCGGGACAGAGAATGAAAAACTGTTTTTT	CASSGTENEKLFF
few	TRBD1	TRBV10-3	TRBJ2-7	TGTGCCATCGCCGGAGGGACAGGGGGTAGGTACGAGCAGTACTTC	CAIAGGTGGRYEQYF
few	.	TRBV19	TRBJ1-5	TGTGCCAGTAGTATCGCAGATCAGCCCCAGCATTTT	CASSIADQPQHF
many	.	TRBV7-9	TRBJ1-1	TGTGCCAGCAGCCCCGAGGGGGTGGGCACTGAAGCTTTCTTT	CASSPEGVGTEAFF
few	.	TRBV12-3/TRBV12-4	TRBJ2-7	TGTGCCAGCAGTTTTCAGGAGTACGAGCAGTACTTC	CASSFQEYEQYF
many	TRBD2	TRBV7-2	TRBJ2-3	TGTGCCAGCAGCTTCGGGGGGGGTCAAGATACGCAGTATTTT	CASSFGGGQDTQYF
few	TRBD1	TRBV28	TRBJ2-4	TGTGCCAGCAGCCTCGGGACAGGACACGCTCGCTTTATAGCCAAAAACATTCAGTACTTC	CASSLGTGHARFIAKNIQYF
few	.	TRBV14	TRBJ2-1	TGTGCCAGCAGCCAGATCCATATACCAGAGTTCTTC	CASSQIHIPEFF
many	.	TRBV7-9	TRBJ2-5	TGTGCCAGCAGCCAATTAGGGTTGTTCGAGACCCAGTACTTC	CASSQLGLFETQYF
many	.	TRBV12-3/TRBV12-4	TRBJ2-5	TGTGCCAGCAGTTTAGGGGGCGGATGGGAGACCCAGTACTTC	CASSLGGGWETQYF
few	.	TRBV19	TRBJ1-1	TGTGCCAGTAGTATTGCTGAAGCTTTCTTT	CASSIAEAFF
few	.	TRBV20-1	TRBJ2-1	TGCAGTGCTAGAGATCACAGCAATGAGCAGTTCTTC	CSARDHSNEQFF
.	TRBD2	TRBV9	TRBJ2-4	TGTGCCAGCAGCGTAGGGGGAGGGGTGGCCAAAAACATTCAGTACTTC	CASSVGGGVAKNIQYF
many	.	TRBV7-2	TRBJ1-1	TGTGCCAGCAGCGTCAGGGCAGTTATGAACACTGAAGCTTTCTTT	CASSVRAVMNTEAFF
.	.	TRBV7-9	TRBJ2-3	TGTGCCAGCAGCGGGACGGTCCGGGCAGATACGCAGTATTTT	CASSGTVRADTQYF
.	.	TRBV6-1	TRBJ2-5	TGTGCCAGCAGCAGGGACTTCCGGGGGGAGACCCAGTACTTC	CASSRDFRGETQYF
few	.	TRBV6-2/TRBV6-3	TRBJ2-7	TGTGCCAGCAGTCCACGGTTTTTCGAGCAGTACTTC	CASSPRFFEQYF
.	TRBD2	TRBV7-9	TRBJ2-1	TGTGCCAGCAGCTTAGTATCGCTAGCGGGAGCCGGTTTAGAGCAGTTCTTC	CASSLVSLAGAGLEQFF
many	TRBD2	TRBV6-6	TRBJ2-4	TGTGCCAGCAGCCTACAAGCGGGAGAAAACATTCAGTACTTC	CASSLQAGENIQYF
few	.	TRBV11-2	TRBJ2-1	TGTGCCAGCAGCCGAGGTACTACGTCGTACAATGAGCAGTTCTTC	CASSRGTTSYNEQFF
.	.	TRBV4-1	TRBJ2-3	TGCGCCAGCAGCCAACAACGGAGTACAGATACGCAGTATTTT	CASSQQRSTDTQYF
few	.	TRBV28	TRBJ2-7	TGTGCCAGCAGTTCGGGGGGACACCAGGGGGGCTACGAGCAGTACTTC	CASSSGGHQGGYEQYF
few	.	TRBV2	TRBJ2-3	TGTGCCAGCAGGAAGACGGATCACAGCACAGATACGCAGTATTTT	CASRKTDHSTDTQYF
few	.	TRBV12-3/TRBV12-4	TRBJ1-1	TGTGCCAGCAGACGCCGGGGGGACGTGAACACTGAAGCTTTCTTT	CASRRRGDVNTEAFF
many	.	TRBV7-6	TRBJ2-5	TGTGCCAGCAGCTTAGAGCCAGGGCGGGAGACCCAGTACTTC	CASSLEPGRETQYF
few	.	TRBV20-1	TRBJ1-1	TGCAGTGCTAGGGCGGACGGGAACACTGAAGCTTTCTTT	CSARADGNTEAFF
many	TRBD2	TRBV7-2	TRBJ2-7	TGTGCCAGCACAACGCAGGGCGGGGGGGCCTACGAGCAGTACTTC	CASTTQGGGAYEQYF
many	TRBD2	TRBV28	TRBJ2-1	TGTGCCAGCAGTAAGGGACTAGCGGGAGAGGGTGAGCAGTTCTTC	CASSKGLAGEGEQFF
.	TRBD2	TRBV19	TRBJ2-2	TGTGCCAGTAGCAGGGGACTAGGACTTACCGGGGAGCTGTTTTTT	CASSRGLGLTGELFF
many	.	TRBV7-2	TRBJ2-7	TGTGCCAGCAGCATTAACTCCTACGAGCAGTACTTC	CASSINSYEQYF
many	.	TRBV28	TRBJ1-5	TGTGCCAGCAGTTTTCAGGACAGCACATCCAGATATAGCAATCAGCCCCAGCATTTT	CASSFQDSTSRYSNQPQHF
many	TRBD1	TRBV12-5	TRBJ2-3	TGTGCTAGTGCCAAACAGGGGGCTGGTACAGATACGCAGTATTTT	CASAKQGAGTDTQYF
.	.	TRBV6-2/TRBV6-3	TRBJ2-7	TGTGCCAGCACGATAGCGGAATCCTACGAGCAGTACTTC	CASTIAESYEQYF
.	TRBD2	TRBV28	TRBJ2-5	TGTGCCAGCAGTTTTAGCGGGAGTTCAAGAGGGACCCAGTACTTC	CASSFSGSSRGTQYF
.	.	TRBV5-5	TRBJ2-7	TGTGCCAGCAGCTTGGTTTACAGGGCTACCGAGCAGTACTTC	CASSLVYRATEQYF
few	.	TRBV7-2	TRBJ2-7	TGTGCCAGCAGCTCCGGACTTATTGCCTACGAGCAGTACTTC	CASSSGLIAYEQYF
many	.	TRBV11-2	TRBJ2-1	TGTGCCAGCAGCTTAAGCCAGTGGGGTACCTACAATGAGCAGTTCTTC	CASSLSQWGTYNEQFF
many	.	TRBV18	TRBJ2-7	TGTGCCAGCTCACCACCGTTCACCTACGAGCAGTACTTC	CASSPPFTYEQYF
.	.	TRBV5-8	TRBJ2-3	TGTGCCAGCAGCTTGGCGGGACATGTGGATACGCAGTATTTT	CASSLAGHVDTQYF
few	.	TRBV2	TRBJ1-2	TGTGCCAGCAGTGGGACTCGGACCACGTATGGCTACACCTTC	CASSGTRTTYGYTF